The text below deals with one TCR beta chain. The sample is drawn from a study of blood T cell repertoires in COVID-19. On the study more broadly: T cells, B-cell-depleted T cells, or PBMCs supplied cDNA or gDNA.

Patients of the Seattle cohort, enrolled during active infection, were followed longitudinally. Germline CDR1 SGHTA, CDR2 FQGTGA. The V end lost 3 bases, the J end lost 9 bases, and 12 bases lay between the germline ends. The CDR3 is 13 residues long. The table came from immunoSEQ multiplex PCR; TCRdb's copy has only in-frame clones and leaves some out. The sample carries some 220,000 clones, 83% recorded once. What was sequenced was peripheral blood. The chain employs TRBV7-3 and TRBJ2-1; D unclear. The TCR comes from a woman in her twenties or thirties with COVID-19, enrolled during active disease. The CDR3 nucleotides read TGTGCCAGCAGCTTCCAATTTGGCGGTGAGCAGTTCTTC. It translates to CASSFQFGGEQFF. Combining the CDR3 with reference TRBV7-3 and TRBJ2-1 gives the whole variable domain GAGVSQTPSNKVTEKGKYVELRCDPISGHTALYWYRQSLGQGPEFLIYFQGTGAADDSGLPNDRFFAVRPEGSVSTLKIQRTERGDSAVYLCASSFQFGGEQFFGPGTRLTVL.